The 9 T cell receptor beta chains reported below all come from one sample, sequenced in a study of T cell repertoires in cytomegalovirus infection. TCRdb re-called the reads with MiXCR, one entry per CDR3 protein. The table has hundreds of thousands of distinct CDR3 sequences, approximately 31% seen once; the top ten hold about 14%. Their antigen targets remain unknown. The sequences come from cultured CD8+ T cells from PBMCs, collected from culture after CMV antigen stimulation. These receptors were collected from a human donor in good health (CMV status not recorded). Some clones in this sample may be carry-over from other donors' samples.

The rearrangement links TRBV3-1 to TRBJ2-3; a possible D gene is TRBD2 (6 bases). Germline CDR1 LGHDT, CDR2 YNNKEL (reference sequence). The CDR3 is made up of 16 amino acids. V lost 1 base, J lost 5 bases, and 16 bases lay in between. The DNA for the CDR3 is TGTGCCAGCAGCCAAGTAATCCACCGGAGGGGAGATACGCAGTATTTT. Its translation: CASSQVIHRRGDTQYF.

This chain uses TRBV10-3 with TRBJ2-4; D is perhaps TRBD1 (5 bases). CDR1 is ENHRY and CDR2 is SYGVKD in the germline V gene. Deletions cut 0 bases from V and 11 bases from J, with 11 bases between. The CDR3 runs to 13 residues. The CDR3 DNA sequence: TGTGCCATCAGTGAGTCATCAACAGGAGTTCAGTACTTC. The encoded protein is CAISESSTGVQYF.

The sample holds a few counts of this clonotype. The rearrangement uses TRBV23-1 and TRBJ2-3; 7 positions match TRBD1. TRBV23-1 is flagged as an ORF with uncertain function. The ends lost 3 bases at V and 0 bases at J; junction bases unmatched: 6. The CDR3 loop spans 16 amino acids. The CDR3 reads CASSHQTGLSTDTQYF. CDR3 bases: TGCGCCAGCAGTCACCAGACAGGGTTAAGCACAGATACGCAGTATTTT.

The table lists this clonotype with many counts. V and J are TRBV7-8 and TRBJ1-4; 8 bases are shared with TRBD1. The CDR3 spans 16 residues. The trim removed 3 bases at V and 10 bases at J, leaving 13 bases unmatched. The germline CDR1 and CDR2 sequences are SGHVS and FQNEAQ. The CDR3 coding sequence is TGTGCCAGCAGCTTCTCTTACAGGGGGGAAATTGGAAAACTGTTTTTT. Protein: CASSFSYRGEIGKLFF.

This clonotype showed up many times. The chain carries TRBV7-2 and TRBJ2-7; TRBD2 is a possible D gene (7 bases). The CDR3 extends over 13 amino acids. CDR1 and CDR2 (germline): SGHTA, FQGNSA. With 1 base removed from V and 6 bases from J, the gap between germline ends came to 10 bases. The CDR3: CASSLVGGGEQYV. CDR3 DNA sequence: TGTGCCAGCAGCTTAGTGGGAGGGGGCGAGCAGTACGTC.

The genes are TRBV3-1 and TRBJ1-2; 9 nucleotides line up with TRBD1. CDR3 length: 15 residues. Germline CDR1 is LGHDT and CDR2 is YNNKEL (reference sequence). The junction had 9 bases not matched to a gene; V was cut back by 4 bases and J by 6 bases. The CDR3 DNA sequence: TGTGCCAGCAGCCCCGGGACAGGGCGCCTTAATGGCTACACCTTC. Its protein is CASSPGTGRLNGYTF.

This clonotype was seen at least ten times. The chain has TRBV6-1 and TRBJ2-3; the match to TRBD1 covers 7 bases. The germline V gene encodes CDR1 MNHNS and CDR2 SASEGT. The length of the CDR3 is 15 residues. The trim removed 2 bases at V and 1 base at J, leaving 3 bases unmatched. The CDR3: CASSEQTGGTDTQYF. The CDR3, as DNA: TGTGCCAGCAGTGAACAAACAGGGGGCACAGATACGCAGTATTTT.

As regards this clonotype: The junction departs from the called germline gene at one end, perhaps through a read error. This chain uses TRBV7-9 with TRBJ2-3; D is unclear. In germline, CDR1 is SEHNR, CDR2 FQNEAQ (reference sequence). This CDR3 is built from 11 residues. In DNA, the CDR3 is TGTGCCAGCAGCCCCCCCGTTACGCGGTATTTT. Encoded protein: CASSPPVTRYF.

The chain employs TRBV27 and TRBJ1-6; D is unclear. V lost 6 bases, J lost 4 bases, and 13 bases lay in between. Germline V CDR1 and CDR2: MNHEY, SMNVEV (reference sequence). The length of the CDR3 is 15 residues. The CDR3 DNA reads TGTGCCAGCAGGGAAGACCCTCTTTATAATTCACCCCTCCACTTT. It specifies CASREDPLYNSPLHF.